The rows below give T cell receptor beta chains drawn from one sample of a study of regulatory T cells in long-lasting Graves disease. TCRdb analysed the multiplex PCR reads with MiXCR anew, one entry per CDR3 protein. The repertoire has about 520,000 distinct CDR3 sequences, approximately 12% of them found once; the top ten carry 7.5% to 9%. The data also belong to a second study, concerning T cells in Graves' hyperthyroidism and ophthalmopathy.

This material consisted of peripheral blood mononuclear cells (PBMCs), taken at new diagnosis, from a patient treated with antithyroid drugs. All receptors derive from a woman in her twenties or thirties with Graves disease. Both conserved end residues are part of each CDR3. A D gene is named only where the DNA matches it firmly. The size of a clone is reported for some rows only, either as once, few or many, or as a class for expanded clones.

j_call,cdr3_length,d_call,clone_size,v_call,cdr3_nt,cdr3_aa
TRBJ2-2,15,.,many,TRBV11-2,TGTGCCAGCAGCTTAGCCCCACCGGGGGCCGGGGAGCTGTTTTTT,CASSLAPPGAGELFF
TRBJ2-3,15,.,.,TRBV2,TGTGCCAGCAGTGAAAATCCCTCACGCACAGATACGCAGTATTTT,CASSENPSRTDTQYF
TRBJ2-1,22,TRBD1,.,TRBV11-2,TGTGCCAGCAGCTTCCCAACTCCCGGGACAGGGGGCGAGGCTACGTCCTACAATGAGCAGTTCTTC,CASSFPTPGTGGEATSYNEQFF
TRBJ1-2,12,.,many,TRBV30,TGTGCCTGGTTTGGCCAGGGAAGTGGCTACACCTTC,CAWFGQGSGYTF
TRBJ2-2,15,TRBD1,.,TRBV28,TGTGCCAGCAGTACTGGGACAGGCGGTACCGGGGAGCTGTTTTTT,CASSTGTGGTGELFF
TRBJ2-7,14,.,few,TRBV5-1,TGCGCCAGCTACGAGGTGGGGGGCTCCTACGAGCAGTACTTC,CASYEVGGSYEQYF
TRBJ2-2,16,TRBD2,many,TRBV11-2,TGTGCCAGCAGCCGGTGGACTAGCGGGAGTGTACGGGAGCTGTTTTTT,CASSRWTSGSVRELFF
TRBJ2-7,15,TRBD2,many,TRBV2,TGTGCCAGCAGTGTGGTAGCGGGAGGGACCAATGAGCAGTACTTC,CASSVVAGGTNEQYF
TRBJ2-1,14,TRBD2,few,TRBV19,TGTGCCAGTAGTATCGGGGGCGGGGGGGATGAGCAGTTCTTC,CASSIGGGGDEQFF
TRBJ2-7,16,TRBD1,many,TRBV6-1,TGTGCCAGCAGTGTTGATGAGGGACAGGGCTCCCACGAGCAGTACTTC,CASSVDEGQGSHEQYF
TRBJ1-1,11,.,.,TRBV2,TGTGCCAGCCGAGGAGGGCCTGAAGCTTTCTTT,CASRGGPEAFF
TRBJ1-4,15,.,many,TRBV18,TGTGCCAGCTCACCAGATCCGTCAACTAATGAAAAACTGTTTTTT,CASSPDPSTNEKLFF
TRBJ2-7,15,TRBD1,many,TRBV6-1,TGTGCCAGCAATAGGGGAACAGGGGCGCACTACGAGCAGTACTTC,CASNRGTGAHYEQYF
TRBJ2-5,17,TRBD2,many,TRBV6-1,TGTGCCAGCAGGTCGGGACTAGCGTTCGCAAAACAAGAGACCCAGTACTTC,CASRSGLAFAKQETQYF
TRBJ2-1,14,.,few,TRBV3-1,TGTGCCAGCAGCCGAGCCACCCTCATCAATGAGCAGTTCTTC,CASSRATLINEQFF
TRBJ2-1,14,.,few,TRBV18,TGTGCCAGCTCACTTACCGGGGCCCCCCATGAGCAGTTCTTC,CASSLTGAPHEQFF
TRBJ2-6,17,.,.,TRBV4-3,TGCGCCAGCAGCCTCGACAGAACATTCTCTGGGGCCAACGTCCTGACTTTC,CASSLDRTFSGANVLTF
TRBJ2-2,14,.,few,TRBV9,TGTGCCAGCAGCACCCTGCAGTACACCGGGGAGCTGTTTTTT,CASSTLQYTGELFF
TRBJ1-2,13,.,many,TRBV4-3,TGCGCCAGCAGCCCTGAGGGGCCTTATGGCTACACCTTC,CASSPEGPYGYTF
TRBJ2-3,14,TRBD1,many,TRBV6-2/TRBV6-3,TGTGCCAGCAGAAGAGGACAGGGCACAGATACGCAGTATTTT,CASRRGQGTDTQYF
TRBJ1-5,14,.,many,TRBV18,TGTGCCAGCTCACCGAAAAATAGCAATCAGCCCCAGCATTTT,CASSPKNSNQPQHF
TRBJ2-1,13,.,.,TRBV6-2/TRBV6-3,TGTGCCACCGCCTTTGGGTCCTACAATGAGCAGTTCTTC,CATAFGSYNEQFF
TRBJ2-1,16,.,.,TRBV5-1,TGCGCCAGCAGCTTGGCCGGCATCATCGCTTACAATGAGCAGTTCTTC,CASSLAGIIAYNEQFF
TRBJ2-7,11,.,.,TRBV29-1,TGCAGCGCTTCAGGGGCACACGAGCAGTACTTC,CSASGAHEQYF
TRBJ1-1,12,.,many,TRBV11-1,TGTGCCAGCAGCTTTCCGACAGCTGAAGCTTTCTTT,CASSFPTAEAFF
TRBJ2-7,11,.,many,TRBV27,TGTGCCAGCACCGCAGGTTCGGAGCAGTACTTC,CASTAGSEQYF
TRBJ1-2,13,.,few,TRBV9,TGTGCCAGCAGCCGTTCCAGTCCGCCTGGCTACACCTTC,CASSRSSPPGYTF